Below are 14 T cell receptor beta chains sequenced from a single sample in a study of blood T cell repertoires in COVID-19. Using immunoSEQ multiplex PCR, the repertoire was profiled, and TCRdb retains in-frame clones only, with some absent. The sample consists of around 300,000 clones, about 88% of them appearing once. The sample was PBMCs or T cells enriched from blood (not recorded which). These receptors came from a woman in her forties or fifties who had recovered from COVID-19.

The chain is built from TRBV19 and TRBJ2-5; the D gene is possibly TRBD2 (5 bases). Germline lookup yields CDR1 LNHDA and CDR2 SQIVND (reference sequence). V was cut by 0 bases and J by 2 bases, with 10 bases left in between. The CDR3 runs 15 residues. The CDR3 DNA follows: TGTGCCAGTAGTATAGACAGAGGGCAGCAAGAGACCCAGTACTTC. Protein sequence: CASSIDRGQQETQYF.

The CDR3 coding sequence is TGTGCCAGCTCCCGGACAGGAGATACCTACAATGAGCAGTTCTTC. It yields the protein CASSRTGDTYNEQFF. The rearrangement joins TRBV11-3 to TRBJ2-1; 7 bases line up with TRBD1. Per the germline V gene, CDR1 is SGHNT and CDR2 is YENEEA. Trimming removed 8 bases from V and 2 bases from J; junction bases left unmatched: 9. The CDR3 extends over 15 amino acids.

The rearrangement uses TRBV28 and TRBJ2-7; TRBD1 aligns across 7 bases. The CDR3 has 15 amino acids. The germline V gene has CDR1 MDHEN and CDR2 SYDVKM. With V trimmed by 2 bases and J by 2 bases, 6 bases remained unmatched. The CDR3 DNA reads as TGTGCCAGCAGTTTAAGGACAGGAGGCACCTACGAGCAGTACTTC. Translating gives CASSLRTGGTYEQYF. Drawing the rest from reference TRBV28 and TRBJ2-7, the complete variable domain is DVKVTQSSRYLVKRTGEKVFLECVQDMDHENMFWYRQDPGLGLRLIYFSYDVKMKEKGDIPEGYSVSREKKERFSLILESASTNQTSMYLCASSLRTGGTYEQYFGPGTRLTVT.

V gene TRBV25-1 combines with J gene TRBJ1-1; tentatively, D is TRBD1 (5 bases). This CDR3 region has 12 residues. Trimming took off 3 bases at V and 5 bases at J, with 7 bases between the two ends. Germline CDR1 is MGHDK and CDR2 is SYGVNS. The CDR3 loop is CASSDAGTEAFF. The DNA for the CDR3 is TGTGCCAGCAGTGACGCAGGGACTGAAGCTTTCTTT.

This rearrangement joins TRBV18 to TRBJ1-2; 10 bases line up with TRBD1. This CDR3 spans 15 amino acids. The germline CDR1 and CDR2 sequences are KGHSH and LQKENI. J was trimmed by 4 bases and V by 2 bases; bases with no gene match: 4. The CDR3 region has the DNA TGTGCCAGCTCACCAGGGGGACAGGGGACCTATGGCTACACCTTC. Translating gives CASSPGGQGTYGYTF.

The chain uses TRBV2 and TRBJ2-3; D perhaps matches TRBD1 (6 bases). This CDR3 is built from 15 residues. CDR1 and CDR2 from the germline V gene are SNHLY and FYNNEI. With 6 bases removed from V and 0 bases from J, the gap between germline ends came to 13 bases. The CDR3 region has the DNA TGTGCCAGCAGCCTGGACAGCCCTAGCACAGATACGCAGTATTTT. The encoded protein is CASSLDSPSTDTQYF.

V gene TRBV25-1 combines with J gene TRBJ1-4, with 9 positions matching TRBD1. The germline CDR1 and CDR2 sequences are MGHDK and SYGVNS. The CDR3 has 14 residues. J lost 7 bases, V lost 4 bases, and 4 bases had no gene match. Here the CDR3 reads CASSVGQGLEKLFF. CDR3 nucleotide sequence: TGTGCCAGCAGTGTGGGACAGGGACTTGAAAAACTGTTTTTT.

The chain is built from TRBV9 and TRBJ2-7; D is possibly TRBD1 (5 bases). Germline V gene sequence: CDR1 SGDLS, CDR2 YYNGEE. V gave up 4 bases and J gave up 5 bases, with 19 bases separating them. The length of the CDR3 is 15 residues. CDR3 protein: CASSPFWQGIHEQYF. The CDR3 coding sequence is TGTGCCAGCAGCCCCTTCTGGCAGGGTATCCACGAGCAGTACTTC.

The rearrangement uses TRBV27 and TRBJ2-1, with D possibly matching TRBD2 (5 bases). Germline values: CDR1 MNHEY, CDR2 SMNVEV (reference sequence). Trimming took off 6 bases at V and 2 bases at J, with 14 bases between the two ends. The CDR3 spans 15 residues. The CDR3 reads CASSPGLFPYNEQFF. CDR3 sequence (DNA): TGTGCCAGCAGCCCTGGACTTTTCCCCTACAATGAGCAGTTCTTC.

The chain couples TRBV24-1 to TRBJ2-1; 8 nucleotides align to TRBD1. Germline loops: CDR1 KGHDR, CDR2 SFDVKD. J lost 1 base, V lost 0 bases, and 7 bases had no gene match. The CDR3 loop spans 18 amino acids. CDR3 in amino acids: CATSDLETTGVSYNEQFF. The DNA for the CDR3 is TGTGCCACCAGTGATTTGGAGACGACAGGGGTTTCCTACAATGAGCAGTTCTTC.

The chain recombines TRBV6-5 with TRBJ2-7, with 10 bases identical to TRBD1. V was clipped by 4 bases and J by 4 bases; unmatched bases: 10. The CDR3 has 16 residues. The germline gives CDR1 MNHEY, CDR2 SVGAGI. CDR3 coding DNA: TGTGCCAGCAGTTCGCTGACAGGGGGCATCGTTTACGAGCAGTACTTC. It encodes CASSSLTGGIVYEQYF.

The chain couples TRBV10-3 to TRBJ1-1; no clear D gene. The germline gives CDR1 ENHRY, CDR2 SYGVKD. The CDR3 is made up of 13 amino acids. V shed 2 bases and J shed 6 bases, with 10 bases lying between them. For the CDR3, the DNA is TGTGCCATCAGTGAGGCAGCGGCATCTGAAGCTTTCTTT. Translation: CAISEAAASEAFF.

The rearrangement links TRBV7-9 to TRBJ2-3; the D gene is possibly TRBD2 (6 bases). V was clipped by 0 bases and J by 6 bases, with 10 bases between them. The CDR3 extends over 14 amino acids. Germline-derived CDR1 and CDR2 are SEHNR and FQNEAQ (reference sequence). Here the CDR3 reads CASSLAGRGDTQYF. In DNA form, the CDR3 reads TGTGCCAGCAGCTTAGCCGGGAGAGGGGATACGCAGTATTTT.

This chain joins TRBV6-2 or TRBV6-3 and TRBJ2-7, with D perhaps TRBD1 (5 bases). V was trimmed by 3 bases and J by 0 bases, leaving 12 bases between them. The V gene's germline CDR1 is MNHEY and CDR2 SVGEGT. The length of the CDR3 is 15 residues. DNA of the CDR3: TGTGCCAGCAGTTATGACAGAACAACCTCCTACGAGCAGTACTTC. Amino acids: CASSYDRTTSYEQYF.